This entry concerns a single TCR beta chain. These data come from a study of T cell changes during pregnancy in multiple sclerosis. TCRdb's copy holds only in-frame clones and misses some; the assay was immunoSEQ multiplex PCR. The sample carries approximately 59,000 clones, 90% to 95% recorded once. Trimming shortened V by 8 bases and J by 7 bases, and 15 bases separated the two germline ends. Germline CDR1 and CDR2: SNHLY and FYNNEI. The CDR3 sequence is 14 residues long. The input for sequencing was peripheral blood, taken in the third trimester of pregnancy. The V call is TRBV2, the J call TRBJ1-6; a weak D match, TRBD1 (5 bases). The source of this sequence is a female donor in good health, enrolled as a control in a pregnancy study. The CDR3 loop reads CASLTQGLNSPLHF. For the CDR3, the DNA is TGTGCCAGCCTAACCCAGGGACTGAATTCACCCCTCCACTTT.